In this sample, the clone carrying this T cell receptor (beta chain) turned up once. Its antigen is not known. This record belongs to a study of cytomegalovirus exposure and HLA in healthy donors. Notes on the study in general: Most CMV-associated TCR beta chains were later found to appear HLA-restricted.

The CDR3 is made up of 15 amino acids. CDR1 and CDR2 from the germline V gene are MNHEY and SMNVEV (reference sequence). The junction had 3 bases not matched to a gene; V was cut back by 2 bases and J by 4 bases. PCR amplification relied on 60 Vbeta primers (plus 13 Jbeta primers). This table comes from immunoSEQ multiplex PCR, and its TCRdb copy is limited to in-frame clones, with some not included. Here the sample spans roughly 160,000 clones, 80% to 90% being singletons. The receptor comes from a woman aged 25 to 39 in good health and CMV-seropositive. The sequenced material came from PBMCs. This chain joins TRBV27 and TRBJ1-4; 8 bases match TRBD1. CDR3 in amino acids: CASSLRTGFNEKLFF. As DNA, the CDR3 is TGTGCCAGCAGTTTAAGGACAGGGTTTAATGAAAAACTGTTTTTT. Using reference TRBV27 and TRBJ1-4 for the parts outside the CDR3, the full variable domain is EAQVTQNPRYLITVTGKKLTVTCSQNMNHEYMSWYRQDPGLGLRQIYYSMNVEVTDKGDVPEGYKVSRKEKRNFPLILESPSPNQTSLYFCASSLRTGFNEKLFFGSGTQLSVL.